What follows describes a single T cell receptor beta chain. Its target is not known. The sample is drawn from a study of T cell responses to AZD1222 COVID-19 vaccine. Study-wide results and limits: Distributed over spike, vaccine-associated CD4 TCRs predominated at 160-218 and 743-854. White British donors predominated, females outnumbered males, and clonal diversity was possibly underestimated. Seropositivity was recorded at baseline in only 6 or 7 AZD1222 recipients. Repertoire sampling was restricted to post-peak T cell response timepoints.

The method was immunoSEQ multiplex PCR; TCRdb's version includes in-frame clones alone and lacks a portion of them. The data contain around 100,000 clones, nearly 90% of them singletons. The TCR originated in an adult in good health. The input for sequencing was peripheral blood, taken on day 0 of AZD1222 vaccination.

CDR3 in amino acids: CASSEFTSGNYNEQFF. CDR3 nucleotides: TGTGCCAGCAGTGAGTTCACTAGCGGTAACTACAATGAGCAGTTCTTC. V gene TRBV6-4 combines with J gene TRBJ2-1, with 8 bases fitting TRBD2. Trimming at V came to 3 bases and at J to 3 bases, leaving 7 bases not matched to a gene. This CDR3 contains 16 residues. Per the germline V gene, CDR1 is MRHNA and CDR2 is SNTAGT.